This TCR beta chain emerged from a study of shared clonotypes between healthy human individuals. Details on this clone: This CDR3 is also generated by other DNA sequences in the sample.

Only Caucasian adults living in Nashville, Tennessee made up the donor group. From CD4+ cells came CD45RA+ naive and CD45RA-negative memory subsets. Germline trimming cut 0 bases from V and 4 bases from J; bases unmatched to any gene: 2. The V gene's germline CDR1 is MGHRA and CDR2 YSYEKL. The CDR3 loop spans 15 amino acids. The data were produced by immunoSEQ multiplex PCR, yet TCRdb's version contains in-frame clones alone and is incomplete. This table holds roughly 2.5 million clones, 85% to 95% found once. The sequence derives from a man between 18 and 29 years old in good health. This rearrangement joins TRBV4-1 to TRBJ2-1; 8 positions agree with TRBD1. Sequenced input: naive CD4+ T cells sorted from blood. Subset reported: CD45RA+ positively selected. DNA of the CDR3: TGCGCCAGCAGCCAAGAAGGACAGGGTTACAATGAGCAGTTCTTC. Protein sequence: CASSQEGQGYNEQFF.